Below, 27 T cell receptor beta chains from the same sample are listed, as sequenced in a study of blood T cell repertoires in COVID-19. The protocol was immunoSEQ multiplex PCR, while the TCRdb copy is restricted to in-frame clones and leaves out a portion. This repertoire shows around 130,000 clones, about 88% found once; its top ten account for about a sixth. The sequencing sample was made of peripheral blood. The receptors shown here come from a woman older than 75 with acute or convalescent COVID-19.

This clone was detected ten times or more. The chain combines TRBV7-9 with TRBJ2-2; maybe TRBD2 (5 bases). The length of the CDR3 is 16 residues. Germline assignment: CDR1 SEHNR and CDR2 FQNEAQ (reference sequence). V lost 5 bases and J 2 bases, leaving 15 bases between the germline ends. In DNA form, the CDR3 reads TGTGCCAGCAGCCCAGAGGGTTCCAGAAACACCGGGGAGCTGTTTTTT. As protein: CASSPEGSRNTGELFF.

This chain links TRBV7-2 with TRBJ2-3; perhaps TRBD2 as D (6 bases). V lost 5 bases to trimming and J lost 1 base, with 10 bases between them. CDR1 is SGHTA and CDR2 is FQGNSA in the germline V gene. The CDR3 covers 14 residues. CDR3 amino acids: CASSRWRGTDTQYF. The CDR3 DNA follows: TGTGCCAGCAGCCGTTGGAGGGGCACAGATACGCAGTATTTT.

The rearrangement uses TRBV7-9 and TRBJ2-1, with 9 positions matching TRBD2. This CDR3 comprises 18 residues. After removal of 7 bases from V and 0 bases from J, the junction contained 13 bases not matched to a gene. CDR1 is SEHNR and CDR2 is FQNEAQ in the germline V gene (reference sequence). The CDR3 region has the DNA TGTGCCAGCAACCCCCTGCGCGGGGGGGATATCTCCTACAATGAGCAGTTCTTC. Translating it yields CASNPLRGGDISYNEQFF. The full variable domain, its missing parts supplied by reference TRBV7-9 and TRBJ2-1, is DTGVSQNPRHKITKRGQNVTFRCDPISEHNRLYWYRQTLGQGPEFLTYFQNEAQLEKSRLLSDRFSAERPKGSFSTLEIQRTEQGDSAMYLCASNPLRGGDISYNEQFFGPGTRLTVL.

In DNA, the CDR3 is TGTGCCACCAGCAGGCGGACAGGGGGCGATGAGCAGTTCTTC. Translating it yields CATSRRTGGDEQFF. The rearrangement joins TRBV15 to TRBJ2-1; 11 nucleotides line up with TRBD1. Germline V CDR1 and CDR2: LNHNV, YYDKDF (reference sequence). V lost 3 bases and J lost 8; bases outside the gene matches: 3. This CDR3 has 14 amino acids.

V is TRBV9 and J is TRBJ1-3, with a weak D call TRBD1 (5 bases). This CDR3 spans 17 amino acids. Germline lookup yields CDR1 SGDLS and CDR2 YYNGEE. V lost 4 bases and J lost 0, with 17 bases in between. The CDR3 sequence: CASSLSTGISSGNTIYF. In nucleotides, the CDR3 is TGTGCCAGCAGCCTCTCTACAGGTATAAGCTCTGGAAACACCATATATTTT. Looking up the rest from reference TRBV9 and TRBJ1-3 gives the full variable domain: DSGVTQTPKHLITATGQRVTLRCSPRSGDLSVYWYQQSLDQGLQFLIQYYNGEERAKGNILERFSAQQFPDLHSELNLSSLELGDSALYFCASSLSTGISSGNTIYFGEGSWLTVV.

The chain is built from TRBV7-9 and TRBJ2-7; 13 bases map to TRBD2. There are 15 residues in the CDR3. V lost 4 bases to trimming and J lost 5 bases; unmatched junction nucleotides: 5. The germline V gene has CDR1 SEHNR and CDR2 FQNEAQ (reference sequence). This CDR3 reads CASSSGLAGINEQYF. CDR3 DNA: TGTGCCAGCAGCTCGGGACTAGCGGGAATCAACGAGCAGTACTTC.

This clone showed up many times. The chain joins TRBV25-1 to TRBJ1-3; 9 nucleotides agree with TRBD1. V trimming: 0 bases; J trimming: 6 bases; junction bases outside the gene matches: 6. Germline V gene data show CDR1 as MGHDK and CDR2 as SYGVNS. The CDR3 contains 16 residues. CDR3 residues: CASSEYTGTGKNTIYF. In nucleotides, the CDR3 is TGTGCCAGCAGTGAATACACCGGGACAGGGAAAAACACCATATATTTT.

The rearrangement links TRBV6-5 to TRBJ2-1, with D tentatively TRBD1 (6 bases). From germline, CDR1 is MNHEY and CDR2 SVGAGI. The CDR3 contains 15 residues. Trimming shortened V by 2 bases and J by 2 bases, and 10 bases separated the two germline ends. CDR3 sequence (DNA): TGTGCCAGCAGTTACGGGGGCCCGGCCTACAATGAGCAGTTCTTC. Its protein product is CASSYGGPAYNEQFF.

This chain uses TRBV19 with TRBJ1-1; tentative D call: TRBD1 (6 bases). The V end was cut by 6 bases, the J end by 6 bases, with 11 bases between. The CDR3 is 12 amino acids. Per germline, CDR1 LNHDA and CDR2 SQIVND (reference sequence). The CDR3 coding sequence is TGTGCCAGTAGCCTCAGGGGCGCTGAAGCTTTCTTT. It yields the protein CASSLRGAEAFF.

V is TRBV10-2 and J is TRBJ1-1, with D possibly being TRBD1 (5 bases). Trimming cost V 6 bases and J 1 base, with 12 bases left between them. This CDR3 has 14 amino acids. Germline V gene data show CDR1 as WSHSY and CDR2 as SAAADI. This chain's CDR3 is CASRERQGNTEAFF. The CDR3 DNA sequence: TGCGCCAGCAGAGAGAGGCAGGGGAACACTGAAGCTTTCTTT.

The chain recombines TRBV4-3 with TRBJ1-2; the D gene is possibly TRBD1 (5 bases). This CDR3 region has 15 residues. Trimming shortened V by 0 bases and J by 4 bases, and 12 bases separated the two germline ends. Germline V lookup: CDR1 LGHNA, CDR2 YSLEER. In DNA, the CDR3 is TGCGCCAGCAGCCAAGATTGGGGGGTGGGCTATGGCTACACCTTC. Protein sequence: CASSQDWGVGYGYTF.

With regard to this clone: This specimen includes other DNA sequences encoding the same CDR3. The chain recombines TRBV5-8 with TRBJ2-3; TRBD1 agrees at 8 bases. Germline trimming cut 4 bases from V and 1 base from J; bases unmatched to any gene: 2. The CDR3 runs to 14 residues. Germline V gives CDR1 SGHTS, CDR2 YDEGEE. CDR3 sequence (DNA): TGTGCCAGCAGCCTGGACAGGGGCACAGATACGCAGTATTTT. Its protein is CASSLDRGTDTQYF. Drawing the rest from reference TRBV5-8 and TRBJ2-3, the complete variable domain is EAGVTQSPTHLIKTRGQQATLRCSPISGHTSVYWYQQALGLGLQFLLWYDEGEERNRGNFPPRFSGRQFPNYSSELNVNALELEDSALYLCASSLDRGTDTQYFGPGTRLTVL.

J is TRBJ2-5 and V is TRBV10-3; 14 nucleotides match TRBD2. The CDR3 contains 17 residues. The trim removed 3 bases at V and 5 bases at J, leaving 8 bases unmatched. Germline CDR1 ENHRY, CDR2 SYGVKD. The CDR3 loop reads CAISDDGTSGGWETQYF. The CDR3 nucleotides are TGTGCCATCAGTGACGACGGGACTAGCGGGGGTTGGGAGACCCAGTACTTC.

The rearrangement uses TRBV19 and TRBJ1-2, with 8 bases identical to TRBD1. The CDR3 sequence is 12 residues long. V lost 9 bases to trimming and J lost 10 bases; unmatched junction nucleotides: 10. CDR1 LNHDA and CDR2 SQIVND come from the germline V gene (reference sequence). The CDR3 DNA sequence: TGTGCCAGCAACCGGGACAGGCGACACTACACCTTC. This translates into CASNRDRRHYTF.

The chain has TRBV19 and TRBJ2-3; 9 nucleotides line up with TRBD1. Germline V gene data show CDR1 as LNHDA and CDR2 as SQIVND (reference sequence). This CDR3 contains 16 residues. V gave up 6 bases and J gave up 1 base; unmatched junction bases: 8. The CDR3 DNA follows: TGTGCCAGTAGCCGGGGACAGGGTGCAGGCACAGATACGCAGTATTTT. It yields the protein CASSRGQGAGTDTQYF.

The chain carries TRBV7-6 and TRBJ2-1, with TRBD2 matching 11 bases. The length of the CDR3 is 15 residues. V was clipped by 6 bases and J by 4 bases; unmatched bases: 5. CDR1 and CDR2 from the germline V gene are SGHVS and FNYEAQ. Here the CDR3 reads CASSTSGGPYNEQFF. The CDR3, as DNA: TGTGCCAGCAGTACTAGCGGGGGACCATACAATGAGCAGTTCTTC.

Of note for this clone: A read error may produce the germline difference seen at one junction end. V gene TRBV7-7 combines with J gene TRBJ2-5, with unresolved D. Germline V gene data show CDR1 as SSHAT and CDR2 as FNYEAQ (reference sequence). CDR3 size: 13 residues. This CDR3 is CASSRNLGETQYF. CDR3 coding DNA: TGTGCTAGCAGCCGGAATCTAGGAGAGACCCAGTACTTC.

The chain links TRBV6-5 to TRBJ2-3; D is unresolved. The V and J ends lost 4 bases and 0 bases respectively, with 8 bases between them. Germline CDR1 is MNHEY and CDR2 is SVGAGI. The CDR3 is 14 amino acids. The CDR3 DNA follows: TGTGCCAGCAGTTTCAAGACTAGCACAGATACGCAGTATTTT. Translated: CASSFKTSTDTQYF.

The chain recombines TRBV20-1 with TRBJ1-2; tentatively, D is TRBD1 (5 bases). This CDR3 contains 11 residues. Germline V gene sequence: CDR1 DFQATT, CDR2 SNEGSKA (reference sequence). Deletions cut 2 bases from V and 7 bases from J, with 8 bases between. Here the CDR3 DNA reads TGCAGTGCTAGACAGGGTTTTGGCTACACCTTC. Its translation: CSARQGFGYTF.

The V call is TRBV7-9, the J call TRBJ1-4; TRBD1 aligns across 11 bases. Germline CDR1 reads SEHNR; CDR2 reads FQNEAQ (reference sequence). This CDR3 comprises 15 residues. The trim removed 3 bases at V and 8 bases at J, leaving 5 bases unmatched. The CDR3 DNA reads TGTGCCAGCAGCTTCCACGGGACAGGGGGAGAAAAACTGTTTTTT. Translated, it gives CASSFHGTGGEKLFF.

V is TRBV29-1 and J is TRBJ2-4; TRBD1 agrees at 9 bases. The CDR3 consists of 13 residues. The V gene end was trimmed by 7 bases and the J gene end by 3 bases; junction bases not matched to a gene: 4. Germline values: CDR1 SQVTM, CDR2 ANQGSEA. DNA for the CDR3: TGCAGCGCCCGGGACAGGGTCAAAAACATTCAGTACTTC. Translation gives CSARDRVKNIQYF.

This chain connects TRBV2 to TRBJ1-2; TRBD1 agrees at 7 bases. Trimming took 6 bases from V and 5 from J; bases not matched to a gene: 9. Germline V gives CDR1 SNHLY, CDR2 FYNNEI. There are 14 residues in the CDR3. CDR3 in amino acids: CASSPRDREYGYTF. The CDR3 region has the DNA TGTGCCAGCAGCCCTCGGGACAGAGAATATGGCTACACCTTC.

The chain combines TRBV5-6 with TRBJ1-2; the D gene is possibly TRBD1 (6 bases). Germline-derived CDR1 and CDR2 are SGHDT and YYEEEE. Trimming pared 2 bases from V and 8 bases from J, leaving 19 bases between. This CDR3 spans 15 amino acids. Here the CDR3 reads CASSLPGTQRLGYTF. For the CDR3, the DNA is TGTGCCAGCAGCTTACCCGGGACACAACGGCTAGGCTACACCTTC.

The chain has TRBV6-6 and TRBJ2-4; D might be TRBD2 (7 bases). V was shortened by 6 bases and J by 8 bases, with 17 bases between the two germline ends. The CDR3 extends over 14 amino acids. The germline V gene encodes CDR1 MNHNY and CDR2 SVGAGI (reference sequence). CDR3 sequence (DNA): TGTGCCAGCAGCTCCCAGGGGCTAGCGGACATTCAGTACTTC. It yields the protein CASSSQGLADIQYF.

The chain uses TRBV7-8 and TRBJ2-7; 7 bases line up with TRBD2. The germline V gene has CDR1 SGHVS and CDR2 FQNEAQ. V shed 5 bases, J shed 1 base, and the junction held 8 bases outside the gene matches. The CDR3 spans 15 residues. Here the CDR3 reads CASSRGWTSSYEQYF. CDR3 nucleotides: TGTGCCAGCAGCCGAGGTTGGACTAGTTCCTACGAGCAGTACTTC. Full variable domain (remainder filled in from reference TRBV7-8 and TRBJ2-7): GAGVSQSPRYKVAKRGQDVALRCDPISGHVSLFWYQQALGQGPEFLTYFQNEAQLDKSGLPSDRFFAERPEGSVSTLKIQRTQQEDSAVYLCASSRGWTSSYEQYFGPGTRLTVT.

This chain connects TRBV5-1 to TRBJ2-2, with a weak D call TRBD2 (6 bases). The V gene lost 5 bases and the J gene lost 5 bases, with 13 bases spanning the gap. The germline V gene encodes CDR1 SGHRS and CDR2 YFSETQ. The CDR3 is 14 amino acids. The CDR3 coding sequence is TGCGCCAGCAGAACCCCCCGGGGGACCGGGGAGCTGTTTTTT. Amino acids: CASRTPRGTGELFF. Full variable domain (outside the CDR3, taken from reference TRBV5-1 and TRBJ2-2): KAGVTQTPRYLIKTRGQQVTLSCSPISGHRSVSWYQQTPGQGLQFLFEYFSETQRNKGNFPGRFSGRQFSNSRSEMNVSTLELGDSALYLCASRTPRGTGELFFGEGSRLTVL.

The chain recombines TRBV9 with TRBJ1-1; a possible D gene is TRBD1 (6 bases). The CDR3 contains 15 residues. Trimming removed 5 bases at V and 0 bases at J, with 14 bases between. Germline CDR1 and CDR2: SGDLS and YYNGEE. The CDR3 DNA follows: TGTGCCAGCAGTCGGGGGGCAGGTATGAACACTGAAGCTTTCTTT. Its translation: CASSRGAGMNTEAFF.